This entry concerns a single T cell receptor beta chain. This sample is drawn from a study of T cell changes during pregnancy in multiple sclerosis. Sequencing used immunoSEQ multiplex PCR; TCRdb keeps in-frame clones, though not all of them. The data contain tens of thousands of clones, under 95% of them singletons. The germline gives CDR1 LNHDA, CDR2 SQIVND (reference sequence). The trim removed 9 bases at V and 3 bases at J, leaving 14 bases unmatched. This CDR3 is 16 amino acids long. The genes are TRBV19 and TRBJ2-5; 9 nucleotides match TRBD2. The sequence was obtained from a female donor in good health, enrolled as a control in a pregnancy study. The specimen comprised CD4+ T cells from peripheral blood mononuclear cells, sampled in the third trimester of pregnancy. CDR3 coding DNA: TGTGCCAGGCTACCCGGGACTAGCAGTTTCAAAGAGACCCAGTACTTC. Protein product: CARLPGTSSFKETQYF.